The 23 T cell receptor beta chains below all came from one sample that was sequenced in a study of low-dose radiotherapy and immunotherapy resistance in tumors. Time point denoted: before trial treatment. cDNA synthesis used a TRAV/TRBV-specific primer set for both chains. Both a constant-region primer and a V-primer adapter served to amplify TCRs across about 20 PCR cycles. TCRdb re-called the reads with MiXCR, one entry per CDR3 protein. The repertoire consists of around 80,000 distinct CDR3 sequences, with approximately 17% occurring once and the leading ten covering about 5.5%. This specimen was PBMCs, taken before treatment. The receptors come from a male donor with prostate cancer.

This clonotype was seen repeatedly, ten times or more. The J gene is TRBJ1-1, the V gene TRBV15; 7 bases fit TRBD1. CDR3 size: 14 residues. The germline CDR1 and CDR2 sequences are LNHNV and YYDKDF (reference sequence). V lost 4 bases, J lost 2 bases, and 4 bases stayed unmatched. This CDR3 reads CATSTGTANTEAFF. DNA for the CDR3: TGTGCCACCAGCACCGGGACAGCCAACACTGAAGCTTTCTTT.

This clonotype was observed at least ten times. The chain links TRBV15 to TRBJ1-5, with D possibly being TRBD1 (5 bases). This CDR3 spans 18 amino acids. CDR1 and CDR2 (germline): LNHNV, YYDKDF (reference sequence). V lost 0 bases to trimming and J lost 1 base, with 16 bases between them. CDR3 amino acids: CATSREIGTLRSNQPQHF. DNA for the CDR3: TGTGCCACCAGCAGAGAGATAGGGACTCTAAGAAGCAATCAGCCCCAGCATTTT. The complete variable domain, with remaining parts taken from reference TRBV15 and TRBJ1-5, reads DAMVIQNPRYQVTQFGKPVTLSCSQTLNHNVMYWYQQKSSQAPKLLFHYYDKDFNNEADTPDNFQSRRPNTSFCFLDIRSPGLGDTAMYLCATSREIGTLRSNQPQHFGDGTRLSIL.

The chain links TRBV7-2 to TRBJ2-5, with D possibly matching TRBD1 (6 bases). The V gene lost 7 bases and the J gene lost 2 bases, with 11 bases spanning the gap. In germline, CDR1 is SGHTA, CDR2 FQGNSA. The CDR3 has 13 residues. For the CDR3, the DNA is TGTGCCAGCACCTGGACAGCTCAAGAGACCCAGTACTTC. Translating it yields CASTWTAQETQYF.

This clonotype occurred many times. The genes are TRBV29-1 and TRBJ1-5, with D perhaps TRBD1 (5 bases). The CDR3 extends over 12 amino acids. Germline loops: CDR1 SQVTM, CDR2 ANQGSEA. The germline V and J ends were trimmed by 4 bases and 2 bases, with 6 bases remaining between them. CDR3 region: CSVGGGNQPQHF. The CDR3 region has the DNA TGCAGCGTTGGGGGGGGCAATCAGCCCCAGCATTTT.

The sample holds many counts of this clonotype. The chain links TRBV29-1 to TRBJ1-2; possibly TRBD1 for D (6 bases). This CDR3 has 17 residues. The V end lost 5 bases, the J end lost 4 bases, and 26 bases lay between the germline ends. In germline, CDR1 is SQVTM, CDR2 ANQGSEA. The CDR3 region is CSVYGGELAGVGYGYTF. The DNA of the CDR3 is TGCAGCGTTTATGGAGGAGAATTGGCAGGGGTAGGCTATGGCTACACCTTC.

The sample holds many counts of this clonotype. The rearrangement links TRBV7-3 to TRBJ1-1; 7 bases map to TRBD1. CDR3 length: 14 residues. Germline assignment: CDR1 SGHTA and CDR2 FQGTGA. V shed 5 bases, J shed 1 base, and the junction held 4 bases outside the gene matches. CDR3 region: CASSRGGSNTEAFF. DNA of the CDR3: TGTGCCAGCAGCCGAGGGGGCTCGAACACTGAAGCTTTCTTT.

Relative to its sample, this clonotype is medium-sized. The rearrangement links TRBV20-1 to TRBJ2-5; 14 nucleotides agree with TRBD2. The CDR3 runs 15 residues. In germline, CDR1 is DFQATT, CDR2 SNEGSKA (reference sequence). The CDR3 sequence: CSAGTSGGEKKAQYF. The CDR3 bases are TGCAGCGCCGGGACTAGCGGGGGTGAAAAGAAGGCCCAGTACTTC.

This clonotype was seen many times. The chain is built from TRBV7-6 and TRBJ2-1, with TRBD2 identical over 9 bases. The CDR3 totals 13 residues. In germline, CDR1 is SGHVS, CDR2 FNYEAQ. The ends lost 1 base at V and 16 bases at J; junction bases unmatched: 8. This CDR3 reads CASSLDPGLASFF. Here the CDR3 DNA reads TGTGCCAGCAGCTTAGATCCGGGACTAGCAAGTTTCTTC.

The chain combines TRBV9 with TRBJ2-2, with 7 bases lining up with TRBD1. The CDR3 runs to 19 residues. V was clipped by 3 bases and J by 0 bases; unmatched bases: 14. Germline V gene data show CDR1 as SGDLS and CDR2 as YYNGEE. The CDR3: CASSATGYWGTANTGELFF. CDR3 nucleotides: TGTGCCAGCAGCGCGACTGGATATTGGGGGACAGCGAACACCGGGGAGCTGTTTTTT.

This clonotype was picked up many times. CDR3 DNA sequence: TGCAGTGCCTCACTCCTTGGAGGAAACATTCAGTACTTC. The encoded protein is CSASLLGGNIQYF. The chain is built from TRBV20-1 and TRBJ2-4; perhaps TRBD2 as D (5 bases). The CDR3 consists of 13 residues. The ends were cut back, 6 bases at V and 6 bases at J, with 15 bases in the middle. Germline V lookup: CDR1 DFQATT, CDR2 SNEGSKA (reference sequence).

This clonotype was counted at least ten times. The chain recombines TRBV15 with TRBJ1-5; D is uncertain. Germline lookup yields CDR1 LNHNV and CDR2 YYDKDF (reference sequence). V was pared by 1 base and J by 0 bases, with 7 bases between. This CDR3 spans 15 amino acids. The CDR3 sequence: CATSRVQFSNQPQHF. CDR3 DNA sequence: TGTGCCACCAGCAGAGTACAGTTTAGCAATCAGCCCCAGCATTTT.

This clonotype was counted ten times or more. CDR3 DNA sequence: TGCAGTGCTAGTACGGACAGCCATTTCTCTGGAAACACCATATATTTT. It codes for CSASTDSHFSGNTIYF. V usage is TRBV20-1 and J usage is TRBJ1-3; tentative D call: TRBD1 (6 bases). This CDR3 comprises 16 residues. The V gene's germline CDR1 is DFQATT and CDR2 SNEGSKA (reference sequence). V lost 3 bases, J lost 0 bases, and 15 bases lay in between.

The gene calls are TRBV7-2 and TRBJ2-2; TRBD2 aligns across 8 bases. The CDR3 totals 16 residues. The V segment lost 6 bases and the J segment 4 bases; nucleotides outside the gene matches: 10. CDR1 and CDR2 from the germline V gene are SGHTA and FQGNSA. CDR3 nucleotide sequence: TGTGCCAGCAGAGGGGGGGTGGCGGGAGGCACCGGGGAGCTGTTTTTT. It encodes CASRGGVAGGTGELFF.

This clonotype was counted ten times or more. This rearrangement joins TRBV5-1 to TRBJ1-1, with 7 bases aligning to TRBD1. Germline V CDR1 and CDR2: SGHRS, YFSETQ. V was clipped by 2 bases and J by 5 bases; unmatched bases: 6. The CDR3 runs to 14 residues. CDR3 DNA: TGCGCCAGCAGCTTCACAGGGGAGGGGACTGAAGCTTTCTTT. It translates to CASSFTGEGTEAFF.

This clonotype was observed many times. The V call is TRBV19, the J call TRBJ2-7; unclear D gene. V shed 3 bases and J shed 3 bases, with 9 bases lying between them. Germline-derived CDR1 and CDR2 are LNHDA and SQIVND (reference sequence). There are 13 residues in the CDR3. The CDR3 DNA follows: TGTGCCAGTAGTATGGGTCTAGTCTACGAGCAGTACTTC. Residues: CASSMGLVYEQYF.

This clonotype was counted many times. The chain is built from TRBV20-1 and TRBJ2-3; 8 bases are a match to TRBD2. Germline CDR1 DFQATT, CDR2 SNEGSKA (reference sequence). Trimming at V came to 0 bases and at J to 7 bases, leaving 9 bases not matched to a gene. CDR3 size: 15 residues. The CDR3 region is CSARDHSGSSHTQYF. CDR3 nucleotides: TGCAGTGCTAGAGATCACAGCGGGAGTTCGCATACGCAGTATTTT.

The table lists this clonotype with many counts. The chain employs TRBV4-1 and TRBJ1-1; no clear D gene. V was cut by 0 bases and J by 8 bases, with 13 bases left in between. This CDR3 contains 14 residues. The V gene's germline CDR1 is MGHRA and CDR2 YSYEKL. The CDR3 loop reads CASSQDHWSREAFF. The CDR3 coding sequence is TGCGCCAGCAGCCAAGATCACTGGAGTAGAGAAGCTTTCTTT.

This clonotype occurred many times. The chain links TRBV19 to TRBJ1-5; D unresolved. The V gene's germline CDR1 is LNHDA and CDR2 SQIVND (reference sequence). Deletions cut 1 base from V and 7 bases from J, with 8 bases between. The CDR3 consists of 13 residues. The CDR3 region is CASSIVAAQPQHF. Written as DNA, the CDR3 is TGTGCCAGTAGTATAGTTGCAGCACAGCCCCAGCATTTT.

In its sample, this clonotype was seen many times. This sequence joins TRBV29-1 and TRBJ2-2; D is perhaps TRBD2 (7 bases). V was cut by 1 base and J by 4 bases, with 22 bases left in between. The CDR3 has 18 residues. Germline V lookup: CDR1 SQVTM, CDR2 ANQGSEA. CDR3 nucleotide sequence: TGCAGCGTTGAAGCGAGCGTTGGGGGGGCGCAAGGCACCGGGGAGCTGTTTTTT. This encodes CSVEASVGGAQGTGELFF.

V is TRBV7-9 and J is TRBJ1-5; TRBD1 aligns across 7 bases. Germline-derived CDR1 and CDR2 are SEHNR and FQNEAQ (reference sequence). The CDR3 consists of 13 residues. J gave up 5 bases and V 5 bases, and 3 bases lay outside the gene matches. CDR3 DNA: TGTGCCAGCAGCGGGACAGCAGATCAGCCCCAGCATTTT. Translated: CASSGTADQPQHF.

This clonotype was seen just once. The chain links TRBV29-1 to TRBJ2-5; D remains ambiguous. The CDR3 totals 13 residues. CDR1 SQVTM and CDR2 ANQGSEA come from the germline V gene. Trimming pared 1 base from V and 3 bases from J, leaving 9 bases between. This CDR3 reads CSVEVLPKETQYF. CDR3 coding DNA: TGCAGCGTTGAAGTCCTTCCGAAAGAGACCCAGTACTTC.

The table lists this clonotype with many counts. V gene TRBV5-4 combines with J gene TRBJ2-1; 13 bases align to TRBD2. Germline CDR1 and CDR2: SGHNT and YYREEE (reference sequence). This CDR3 region has 18 residues. Trimming cost V 3 bases and J 0 bases; bases outside gene matches: 6. CDR3: CASSWGLAGSSSYNEQFF. The CDR3 DNA follows: TGTGCCAGCAGCTGGGGACTAGCGGGGTCGAGCTCCTACAATGAGCAGTTCTTC.

Ten or more counts support this clonotype. The chain is built from TRBV28 and TRBJ1-6; 10 bases match TRBD1. The CDR3 has 15 amino acids. Trimming at V came to 7 bases and at J to 7 bases, leaving 7 bases not matched to a gene. Germline V lookup: CDR1 MDHEN, CDR2 SYDVKM. The chain's CDR3 is CASTLWGQGNSPLHF. As DNA, the CDR3 is TGTGCCAGCACCCTCTGGGGACAGGGGAATTCACCCCTCCACTTT.